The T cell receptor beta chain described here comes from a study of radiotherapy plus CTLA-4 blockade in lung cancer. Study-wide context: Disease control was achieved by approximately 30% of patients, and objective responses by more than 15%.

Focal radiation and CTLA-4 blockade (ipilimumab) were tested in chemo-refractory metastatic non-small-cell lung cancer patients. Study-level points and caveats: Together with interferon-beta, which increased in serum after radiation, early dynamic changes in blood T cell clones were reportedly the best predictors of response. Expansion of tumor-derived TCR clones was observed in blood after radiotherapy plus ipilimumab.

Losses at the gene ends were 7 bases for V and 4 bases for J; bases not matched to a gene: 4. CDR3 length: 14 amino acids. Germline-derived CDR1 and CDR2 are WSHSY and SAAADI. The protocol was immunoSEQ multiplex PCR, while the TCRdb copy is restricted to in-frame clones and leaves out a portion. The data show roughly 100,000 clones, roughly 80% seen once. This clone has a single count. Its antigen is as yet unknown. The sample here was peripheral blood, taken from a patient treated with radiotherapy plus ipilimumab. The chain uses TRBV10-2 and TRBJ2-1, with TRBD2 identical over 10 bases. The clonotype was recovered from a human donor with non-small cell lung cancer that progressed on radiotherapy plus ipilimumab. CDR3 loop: CASTGTSAYNEQFF. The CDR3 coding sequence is TGCGCCAGCACCGGGACTAGCGCTTACAATGAGCAGTTCTTC.